This TCR beta chain is from a study of shared clonotypes between healthy human individuals. Notes on the study in general: Memory subsets had estimated richness that was generally smaller than that of naive subsets. Generation probabilities of non-shared clonotypes were lower (relative to those shared by all four donors).

Original processing notes: As immunoSEQ supplied junction-only sequences (without quality scores), filtering differed. Here immunoSEQ multiplex PCR was the method, and the copy in TCRdb shows in-frame clones only, minus some. The V and J calls and clone size were taken over from that table, and D and trimming were inferred from the DNA. The sample carries about 2 million clones, just under 95% recorded once. V lost 4 bases, J lost 0 bases, and 17 bases lay in between. The CDR3 contains 16 residues. Germline CDR1 and CDR2: SGHKS and YYEKEE (reference sequence). Naive CD8 cells were CD45RO-negative, positively selected for CCR7, excluding terminally differentiated effector memory CD45RA+ cells. Recent acute infections and vaccinations were absent in the healthy HIV-negative adult donors. Note on this clone: Its antigen is undetermined.

V usage is TRBV5-5 and J usage is TRBJ2-7; D possibly matches TRBD1 or TRBD2 (5 bases each). This TCR was sampled from a young man in good health. Sequenced sample: naive CD8+ T cells sorted from blood. CDR3 nucleotides: TGTGCCAGCAGCGGGGGAGTCCAGCGGAACTCCTACGAGCAGTACTTC. This codes for CASSGGVQRNSYEQYF.